What follows are 20 T cell receptor beta chains derived from one specimen sequenced in a study of shared clonotypes between healthy human individuals. Terminally differentiated effector memory CD45RA+ cells were excluded from the naive CD8 cells, which were CD45RO-negative and positively selected for CCR7. Profiling relied on immunoSEQ multiplex PCR, and the TCRdb table lists in-frame clones only, not all of them. The sample has about 870,000 clones; over 90% are singletons. Sequenced sample: naive CD8+ T cells sorted from blood. The receptors originated from a man aged 30 to 45 in good health.

The V and J genes are TRBV9 and TRBJ2-7; D gene unclear. V lost 7 bases to trimming and J lost 4 bases, with 21 bases between them. Germline loops: CDR1 SGDLS, CDR2 YYNGEE. CDR3 size: 15 residues. The CDR3 DNA sequence: TGTGCCAGCTCTGTAGACACTCTCTCCGGATACGAGCAGTACTTC. It translates to CASSVDTLSGYEQYF.

The genes are TRBV21-1 and TRBJ2-3; the table's D call, TRBD1, has no DNA check behind it. TRBV21-1 is a listed pseudogene. The CDR3 consists of 15 residues. The CDR3 sequence: CASRTDREGTDTQYF. In DNA, the CDR3 is TGTGCCAGCCGCACAGACAGGGAAGGCACAGATACGCAGTATTTT.

The chain has TRBV28 and TRBJ1-1; no clear D gene. The ends were cut back, 6 bases at V and 1 base at J, with 15 bases in the middle. CDR3 length: 15 residues. Germline values: CDR1 MDHEN, CDR2 SYDVKM. CDR3 sequence (DNA): TGTGCCAGCAGACAGAACCTTCTCAGGAACACTGAAGCTTTCTTT. This gives the protein CASRQNLLRNTEAFF. Using reference TRBV28 and TRBJ1-1 for the parts outside the CDR3, the full variable domain is DVKVTQSSRYLVKRTGEKVFLECVQDMDHENMFWYRQDPGLGLRLIYFSYDVKMKEKGDIPEGYSVSREKKERFSLILESASTNQTSMYLCASRQNLLRNTEAFFGQGTRLTVV.

J is TRBJ2-7 and V is TRBV6-6; TRBD1 aligns across 9 bases. V gave up 6 bases and J gave up 3 bases; unmatched junction bases: 12. Germline assignment: CDR1 MNHNY and CDR2 SVGAGI (reference sequence). The CDR3 contains 16 residues. The DNA of the CDR3 is TGTGCCAGCAGCCAACCGATCGCGGGACAGGGCTACGAGCAGTACTTC. Encoded protein: CASSQPIAGQGYEQYF.

The CDR3 nucleotides are TGTGCCTGGGAGAGGGATACGCAGTATTTT. Translated: CAWERDTQYF. V is TRBV30 and J is TRBJ2-3, with D hard to call. Between the trimmed V and J ends, which lost 5 bases and 6 bases, there was a span of 6 bases. Per germline, CDR1 GTSNPN and CDR2 SVGIG (reference sequence). The CDR3 spans 10 residues.

This chain joins TRBV9 and TRBJ2-2; perhaps TRBD2 as D (5 bases). Trimming took off 0 bases at V and 1 base at J, with 7 bases between the two ends. Germline CDR1 and CDR2: SGDLS and YYNGEE. The CDR3 loop spans 15 amino acids. CDR3 residues: CASSVVGENTGELFF. As DNA, the CDR3 is TGTGCCAGCAGCGTAGTCGGGGAGAACACCGGGGAGCTGTTTTTT.

J is TRBJ2-1 and V is TRBV19, with a weak D call TRBD1 (5 bases). The V and J ends lost 10 bases and 8 bases respectively, with 24 bases between them. Germline lookup yields CDR1 LNHDA and CDR2 SQIVND (reference sequence). CDR3 length equals 15 residues. The CDR3 DNA is TGTGCCACCAAGGTCAGGGCCTTGGGATACTATGAGCAGTTCTTC. It encodes CATKVRALGYYEQFF.

The chain combines TRBV13 with TRBJ2-1; 11 positions agree with TRBD2. The CDR3 is made up of 16 amino acids. Per germline, CDR1 PRHDT and CDR2 FYEKMQ (reference sequence). The junction had 12 bases not matched to a gene; V was cut back by 5 bases and J by 9 bases. The CDR3 coding sequence is TGTGCCAGCAGCCTAATGACTAGCGGGACTTTCAGTGAGCAGTTCTTC. Its protein product is CASSLMTSGTFSEQFF.

V usage is TRBV5-5 and J usage is TRBJ2-3; no firm D call. Trimming removed 1 base at V and 2 bases at J, with 8 bases between. CDR3 length: 14 amino acids. In germline, CDR1 is SGHKS, CDR2 YYEKEE (reference sequence). The CDR3 DNA reads TGTGCCAGCAGCTTGTCCAGATACACAGATACGCAGTATTTT. It specifies CASSLSRYTDTQYF.

This chain links TRBV28 with TRBJ2-7; TRBD2 might be the D (5 bases). Germline V lookup: CDR1 MDHEN, CDR2 SYDVKM. The V end lost 8 bases, the J end lost 2 bases, and 13 bases lay between the germline ends. The CDR3 runs 13 residues. The CDR3 here is CASGLGLPYEQYF. For the CDR3, the DNA is TGTGCCAGCGGTCTAGGACTTCCCTACGAGCAGTACTTC. The whole variable domain, remainder taken from reference TRBV28 and TRBJ2-7, is DVKVTQSSRYLVKRTGEKVFLECVQDMDHENMFWYRQDPGLGLRLIYFSYDVKMKEKGDIPEGYSVSREKKERFSLILESASTNQTSMYLCASGLGLPYEQYFGPGTRLTVT.

This clone was counted a single time. One junction end disagrees with the germline gene, perhaps due to a read error. The rearrangement links TRBV5-4 to TRBJ2-7, with TRBD1 matching over 7 bases. Germline CDR1 SGHNT, CDR2 YYREEE (reference sequence). The CDR3 runs to 14 residues. As DNA, the CDR3 is TGCGCCAGCAGCCAACGTGACAGGGACGACGAGCAGTACTTC. Amino acid sequence: CASSQRDRDDEQYF.

This sequence joins TRBV12-5 and TRBJ1-1, with TRBD1 identical over 7 bases. J lost 1 base, V lost 5 bases, and 7 bases had no gene match. The CDR3 is 15 residues long. From germline, CDR1 is LGHNT and CDR2 FRNRAP. CDR3 DNA: TGTGCTAGTGGTCCGGGGACAGCTGGGAACACTGAAGCTTTCTTT. Protein: CASGPGTAGNTEAFF.

The chain couples TRBV27 to TRBJ2-2; TRBD1 aligns across 8 bases. The CDR3 consists of 16 residues. CDR1 is MNHEY, CDR2 SMNVEV, per germline (reference sequence). Germline trimming cut 6 bases from V and 4 bases from J; bases unmatched to any gene: 10. The CDR3 DNA is TGTGCCAGCAGATTAGACAGGGGAAAGGGCACCGGGGAGCTGTTTTTT. It yields the protein CASRLDRGKGTGELFF.

The chain couples TRBV29-1 to TRBJ2-5; D remains ambiguous. V shed 7 bases and J shed 5 bases, with 17 bases lying between them. The germline V gene has CDR1 SQVTM and CDR2 ANQGSEA. The CDR3 covers 13 residues. CDR3 bases: TGCAGCGGCCCGGACGCTGTAAGGGAGACCCAGTACTTC. This codes for CSGPDAVRETQYF. Based on the CDR3 plus reference TRBV29-1 and TRBJ2-5, the full variable domain is SAVISQKPSRDICQRGTSLTIQCQVDSQVTMMFWYRQQPGQSLTLIATANQGSEATYESGFVIDKFPISRPNLTFSTLTVSNMSPEDSSIYLCSGPDAVRETQYFGPGTRLLVL.

The rearrangement joins TRBV15 to TRBJ2-7, with D hard to call. Germline lookup yields CDR1 LNHNV and CDR2 YYDKDF (reference sequence). The length of the CDR3 is 15 residues. Trimming removed 1 base from V and 3 bases from J, with 13 bases in between. Here the CDR3 DNA reads TGTGCCACCAGCAGAGGAGCCAAGACAAACTACGAGCAGTACTTC. Protein: CATSRGAKTNYEQYF.

The chain couples TRBV11-2 to TRBJ2-2; TRBD1 or TRBD2 may be the D gene (5 bases each). Germline V gives CDR1 SGHAT, CDR2 FQNNGV. V was pared by 5 bases and J by 6 bases, with 16 bases between. The CDR3 length is 15 residues. CDR3 in DNA: TGTGCCAGCAGCCCGTGGGACGTTTCGGCCGGGGAGCTGTTTTTT. Translation: CASSPWDVSAGELFF.

V is TRBV7-6 and J is TRBJ2-3; D not certain. V lost 2 bases and J lost 1, with 7 bases in between. This CDR3 region has 14 residues. Germline CDR1 is SGHVS and CDR2 is FNYEAQ. The CDR3 loop is CASSLSLGTDTQYF. As DNA, the CDR3 is TGTGCCAGCAGCTTATCCCTGGGCACAGATACGCAGTATTTT.

The chain uses TRBV15 and TRBJ2-3; 7 bases map to TRBD2. The length of the CDR3 is 15 residues. Germline-derived CDR1 and CDR2 are LNHNV and YYDKDF (reference sequence). V lost 3 bases to trimming and J lost 2 bases; unmatched junction nucleotides: 5. CDR3 residues: CATSRGRAITDTQYF. Here the CDR3 DNA reads TGTGCCACCAGCAGGGGGAGGGCAATCACAGATACGCAGTATTTT.

The V and J genes are TRBV7-2 and TRBJ2-3, with 8 bases fitting TRBD2. Looked up from germline, CDR1 is SGHTA and CDR2 is FQGNSA. Losses at the gene ends were 3 bases for V and 3 bases for J; bases not matched to a gene: 8. There are 16 residues in the CDR3. The CDR3 bases are TGTGCCAGCAGCTTTCGGGCTAGCGGGCGTACAGATACGCAGTATTTT. It is translated as CASSFRASGRTDTQYF. The entire variable domain, with the rest obtained from reference TRBV7-2 and TRBJ2-3, is as follows: GAGVSQSPSNKVTEKGKDVELRCDPISGHTALYWYRQSLGQGLEFLIYFQGNSAPDKSGLPSDRFSAERTGGSVSTLTIQRTQQEDSAVYLCASSFRASGRTDTQYFGPGTRLTVL.

The rearrangement links TRBV6-1 to TRBJ2-7, with a weak D call TRBD1 (6 bases). CDR1 is MNHNS and CDR2 is SASEGT in the germline V gene. V was trimmed by 0 bases and J by 0 bases, leaving 9 bases between them. CDR3 length equals 15 residues. CDR3 DNA sequence: TGTGCCAGCAGTGAAGCCGTGGGGGCCTCCTACGAGCAGTACTTC. This translates into CASSEAVGASYEQYF.